This TCR beta chain was profiled in a study of T cells in Graves' hyperthyroidism and ophthalmopathy. Findings and limits, study-wide: Most expanded thyroid clonotypes above 0.001 also appeared in blood. Separating ophthalmopathy from stable hyperthyroidism was achieved by a 13 V-J model.

Duration under 3 months, a NOSPECS grade of at least 4, and a Clinical Activity Score of at least 3 characterized the ophthalmopathy patients. TCR beta CDR3 regions were amplified from RNA. RT-PCR in the first round (using the HTBI primer set) targeted the TCR CDR3. TCRdb re-called the multiplex PCR reads through MiXCR, storing one row per CDR3 protein. There are fewer than 550,000 distinct CDR3 sequences in the sample; roughly a quarter occur only once, and over 9% lies in the top ten. Note on this clonotype: The target antigen is unknown.

The CDR3 is made up of 14 amino acids. With V trimmed by 4 bases and J by 7 bases, 3 bases remained unmatched. Germline assignment: CDR1 MNHEY and CDR2 SMNVEV (reference sequence). The chain couples TRBV27 to TRBJ1-3; the match to TRBD1 covers 11 bases. Source material: blood. This TCR came from a woman aged 25 to 39 with Graves' ophthalmopathy. The chain's CDR3 is CASSSRDRGNTIYF. Written as DNA, the CDR3 is TGTGCCAGCAGTTCGCGGGACAGGGGGAACACCATATATTTT.